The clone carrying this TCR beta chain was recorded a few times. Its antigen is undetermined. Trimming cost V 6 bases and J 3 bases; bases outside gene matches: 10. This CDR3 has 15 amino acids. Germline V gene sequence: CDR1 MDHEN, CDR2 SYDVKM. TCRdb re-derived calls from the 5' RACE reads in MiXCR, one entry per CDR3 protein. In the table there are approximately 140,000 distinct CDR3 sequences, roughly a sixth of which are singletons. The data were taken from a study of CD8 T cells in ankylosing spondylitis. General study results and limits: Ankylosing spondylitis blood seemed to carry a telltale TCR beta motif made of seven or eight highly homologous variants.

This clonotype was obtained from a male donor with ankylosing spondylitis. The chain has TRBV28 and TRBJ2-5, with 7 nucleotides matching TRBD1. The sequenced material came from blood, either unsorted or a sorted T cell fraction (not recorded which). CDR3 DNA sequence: TGTGCCAGCAGCACGCAGAGGACAGGTGAAGAGACCCAGTACTTC. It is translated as CASSTQRTGEETQYF.